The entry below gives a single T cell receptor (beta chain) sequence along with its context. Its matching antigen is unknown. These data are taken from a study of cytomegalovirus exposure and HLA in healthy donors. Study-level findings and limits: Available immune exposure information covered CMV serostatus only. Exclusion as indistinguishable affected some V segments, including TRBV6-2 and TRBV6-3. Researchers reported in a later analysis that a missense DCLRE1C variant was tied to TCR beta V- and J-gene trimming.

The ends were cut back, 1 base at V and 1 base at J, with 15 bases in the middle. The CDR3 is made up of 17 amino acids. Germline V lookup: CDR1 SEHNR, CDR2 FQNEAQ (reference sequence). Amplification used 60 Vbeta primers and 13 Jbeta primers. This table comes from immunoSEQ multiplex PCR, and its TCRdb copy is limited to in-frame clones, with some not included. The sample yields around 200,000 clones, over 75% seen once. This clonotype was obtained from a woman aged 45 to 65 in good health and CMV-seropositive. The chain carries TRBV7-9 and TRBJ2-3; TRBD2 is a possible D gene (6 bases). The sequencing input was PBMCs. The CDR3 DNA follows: TGTGCCAGCAGCTTAGGATACGGGGGTGGCCGCACAGATACGCAGTATTTT. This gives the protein CASSLGYGGGRTDTQYF.